Shown below are 6 T cell receptor beta chains from a single sample sequenced in a study of blood T cell repertoires in COVID-19. This table comes from immunoSEQ multiplex PCR, and its TCRdb copy is limited to in-frame clones, with some not included. The top ten clones hold less than 4% of a sample with about 240,000 clones, roughly 86% of them seen once. Material: PBMCs or T cells enriched from blood (not recorded which). The source of these receptors is a woman aged 40-49 years with acute COVID-19.

The gene calls are TRBV7-8 and TRBJ2-1; the match to TRBD2 covers 12 bases. CDR1 is SGHVS and CDR2 is FQNEAQ in the germline V gene. Trimming at V came to 5 bases and at J to 4 bases, leaving 15 bases not matched to a gene. The CDR3 is made up of 19 amino acids. The CDR3 DNA is TGTGCCAGCAGCCATCTAGCGGGAGGGCCTTCCTACTCATACAATGAGCAGTTCTTC. Residues: CASSHLAGGPSYSYNEQFF. The full variable domain, with the rest looked up from reference TRBV7-8 and TRBJ2-1, is GAGVSQSPRYKVAKRGQDVALRCDPISGHVSLFWYQQALGQGPEFLTYFQNEAQLDKSGLPSDRFFAERPEGSVSTLKIQRTQQEDSAVYLCASSHLAGGPSYSYNEQFFGPGTRLTVL.

The CDR3 reads CALTGGQGARYSNQPQHF. CDR3 coding DNA: TGTGCCCTAACTGGGGGACAGGGGGCGAGATATAGCAATCAGCCCCAGCATTTT. The chain carries TRBV6-4 and TRBJ1-5, with 12 bases identical to TRBD1. V was clipped by 11 bases and J by 0 bases; unmatched bases: 14. Looked up from germline, CDR1 is MRHNA and CDR2 is SNTAGT. This CDR3 has 18 residues.

This clone was seen only a few times. The chain employs TRBV4-1 and TRBJ1-2; 9 nucleotides align to TRBD1. Trimming at V came to 2 bases and at J to 2 bases, leaving 6 bases not matched to a gene. The CDR3 runs 16 residues. Germline V gene sequence: CDR1 MGHRA, CDR2 YSYEKL. The CDR3 spells CASSQSRTGENYGYTF. In DNA form, the CDR3 reads TGCGCCAGCAGCCAATCTAGGACAGGGGAAAACTATGGCTACACCTTC.

This chain uses TRBV7-9 with TRBJ2-7, with 9 bases identical to TRBD2. CDR1 and CDR2 from the germline V gene are SEHNR and FQNEAQ (reference sequence). This CDR3 has 15 amino acids. The ends lost 6 bases at V and 3 bases at J; junction bases unmatched: 9. CDR3 region: CASSKGLADLYEQYF. DNA of the CDR3: TGTGCCAGCAGTAAGGGACTAGCAGATCTCTACGAGCAGTACTTC. Full variable domain (remainder filled in from reference TRBV7-9 and TRBJ2-7): DTGVSQNPRHKITKRGQNVTFRCDPISEHNRLYWYRQTLGQGPEFLTYFQNEAQLEKSRLLSDRFSAERPKGSFSTLEIQRTEQGDSAMYLCASSKGLADLYEQYFGPGTRLTVT.

This chain links TRBV11-2 with TRBJ2-2, with D possibly TRBD1 on 7 matching bases. V was shortened by 1 base and J by 5 bases, with 11 bases between the two germline ends. In germline, CDR1 is SGHAT, CDR2 FQNNGV. The CDR3 is 15 residues long. CDR3 sequence: CASSLAAGGTGELFF. The CDR3 DNA sequence: TGTGCCAGCAGCTTAGCGGCAGGGGGGACCGGGGAGCTGTTTTTT.

The rearrangement links TRBV11-1 to TRBJ2-3; tentative D call: TRBD1 (6 bases). There are 14 residues in the CDR3. V was pared by 4 bases and J by 9 bases, with 17 bases between. Germline CDR1 is SGHAT and CDR2 is FQDESV (reference sequence). The DNA of the CDR3 is TGTGCCAGCAGCTCGGGTAGGAGCACAGGGACGCAGTATTTT. Translation: CASSSGRSTGTQYF.